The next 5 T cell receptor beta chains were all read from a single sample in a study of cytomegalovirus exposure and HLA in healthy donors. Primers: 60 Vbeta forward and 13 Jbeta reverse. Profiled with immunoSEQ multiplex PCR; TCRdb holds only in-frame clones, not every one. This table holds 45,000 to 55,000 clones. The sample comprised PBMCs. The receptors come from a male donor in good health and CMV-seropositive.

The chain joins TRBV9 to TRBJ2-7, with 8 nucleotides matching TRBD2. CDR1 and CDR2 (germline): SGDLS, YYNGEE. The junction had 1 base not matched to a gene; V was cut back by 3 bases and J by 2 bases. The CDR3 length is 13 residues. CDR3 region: CASSAGGAYEQYF. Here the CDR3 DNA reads TGTGCCAGCAGCGCCGGGGGGGCCTACGAGCAGTACTTC.

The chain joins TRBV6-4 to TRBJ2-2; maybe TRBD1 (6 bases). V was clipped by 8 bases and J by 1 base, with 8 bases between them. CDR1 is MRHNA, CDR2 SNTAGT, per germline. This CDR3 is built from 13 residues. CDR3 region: CASRDKNTGELFF. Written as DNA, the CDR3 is TGTGCCAGCCGGGACAAGAACACCGGGGAGCTGTTTTTT.

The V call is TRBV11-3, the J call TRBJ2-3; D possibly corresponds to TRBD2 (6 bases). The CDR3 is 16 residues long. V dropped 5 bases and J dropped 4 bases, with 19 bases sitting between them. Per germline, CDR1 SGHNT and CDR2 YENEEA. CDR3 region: CASSASGTPGADTQYF. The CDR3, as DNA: TGTGCCAGCAGCGCCTCCGGGACCCCGGGGGCAGATACGCAGTATTTT.

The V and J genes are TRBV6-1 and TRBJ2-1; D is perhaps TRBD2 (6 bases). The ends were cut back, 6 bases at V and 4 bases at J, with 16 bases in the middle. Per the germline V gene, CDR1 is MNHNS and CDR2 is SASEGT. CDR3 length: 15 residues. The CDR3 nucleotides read TGTGCCAGCAGCCCCACTTGGGGACTTTACAATGAGCAGTTCTTC. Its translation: CASSPTWGLYNEQFF.

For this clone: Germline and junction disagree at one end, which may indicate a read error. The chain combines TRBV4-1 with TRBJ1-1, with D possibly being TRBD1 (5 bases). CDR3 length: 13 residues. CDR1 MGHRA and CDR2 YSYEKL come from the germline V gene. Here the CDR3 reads CASRGDLGTGAFF. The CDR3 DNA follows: TGCGCCAGCAGAGGGGACCTGGGGACTGGAGCTTTCTTT.